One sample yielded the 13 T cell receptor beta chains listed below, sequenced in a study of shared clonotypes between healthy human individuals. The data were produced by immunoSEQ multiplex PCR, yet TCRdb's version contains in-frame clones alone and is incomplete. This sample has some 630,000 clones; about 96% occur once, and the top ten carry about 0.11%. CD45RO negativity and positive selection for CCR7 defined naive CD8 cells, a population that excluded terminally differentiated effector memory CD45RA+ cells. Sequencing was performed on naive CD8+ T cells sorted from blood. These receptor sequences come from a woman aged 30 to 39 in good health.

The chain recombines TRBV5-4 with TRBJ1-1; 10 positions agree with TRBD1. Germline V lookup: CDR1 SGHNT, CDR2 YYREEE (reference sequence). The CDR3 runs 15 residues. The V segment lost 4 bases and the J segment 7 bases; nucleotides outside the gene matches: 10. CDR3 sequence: CASSEFQGQGFEAFF. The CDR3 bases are TGTGCCAGCAGCGAGTTTCAGGGACAGGGGTTTGAAGCTTTCTTT.

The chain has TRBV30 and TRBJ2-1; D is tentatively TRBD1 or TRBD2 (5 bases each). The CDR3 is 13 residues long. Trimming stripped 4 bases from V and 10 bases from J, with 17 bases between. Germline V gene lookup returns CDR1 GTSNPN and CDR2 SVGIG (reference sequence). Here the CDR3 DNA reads TGTGCCTGGACTCGGGACCTCACTTTGGAGCAGTTCTTC. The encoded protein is CAWTRDLTLEQFF.

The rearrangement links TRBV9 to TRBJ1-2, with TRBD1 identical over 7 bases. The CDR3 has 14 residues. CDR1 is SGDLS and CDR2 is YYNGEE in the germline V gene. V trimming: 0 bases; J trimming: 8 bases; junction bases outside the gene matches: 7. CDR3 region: CASSVVGDRDGYTF. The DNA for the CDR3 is TGTGCCAGCAGCGTAGTTGGTGACAGGGACGGCTACACCTTC.

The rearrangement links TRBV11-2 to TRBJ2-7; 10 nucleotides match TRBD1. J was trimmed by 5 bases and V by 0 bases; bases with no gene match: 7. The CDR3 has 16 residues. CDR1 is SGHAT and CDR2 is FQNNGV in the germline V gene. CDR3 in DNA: TGTGCCAGCAGCTTAGATTCCGGGACAGGGGCCCACGAGCAGTACTTC. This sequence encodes CASSLDSGTGAHEQYF.

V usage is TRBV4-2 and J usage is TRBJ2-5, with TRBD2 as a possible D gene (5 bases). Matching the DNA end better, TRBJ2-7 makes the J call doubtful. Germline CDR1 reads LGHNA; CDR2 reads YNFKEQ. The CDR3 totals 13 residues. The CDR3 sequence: CASSQARRDEQYF. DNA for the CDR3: TGTGCCAGCAGCCAAGCAAGGCGGGACGAGCAGTACTTC.

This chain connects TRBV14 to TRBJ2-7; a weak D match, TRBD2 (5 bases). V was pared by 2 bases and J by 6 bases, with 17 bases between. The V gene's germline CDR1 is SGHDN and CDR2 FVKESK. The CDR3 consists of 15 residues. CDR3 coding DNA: TGTGCCAGCAGCCAAAGAGGCCTAGGACTGATCGAGCAGTACTTC. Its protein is CASSQRGLGLIEQYF.

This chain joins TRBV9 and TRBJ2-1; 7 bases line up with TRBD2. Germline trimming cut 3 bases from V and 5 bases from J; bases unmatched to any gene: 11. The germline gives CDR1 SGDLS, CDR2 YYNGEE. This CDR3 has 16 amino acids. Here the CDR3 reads CASSGKLATRDNEQFF. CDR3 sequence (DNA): TGTGCCAGCAGCGGCAAACTAGCGACGAGGGACAATGAGCAGTTCTTC.

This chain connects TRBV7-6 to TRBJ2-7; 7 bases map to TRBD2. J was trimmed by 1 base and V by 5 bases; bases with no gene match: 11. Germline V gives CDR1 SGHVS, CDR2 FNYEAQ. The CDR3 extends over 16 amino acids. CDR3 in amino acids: CASSGGGGIGSYEQYF. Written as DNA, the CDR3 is TGTGCCAGCAGCGGGGGGGGAGGGATCGGGTCCTACGAGCAGTACTTC.

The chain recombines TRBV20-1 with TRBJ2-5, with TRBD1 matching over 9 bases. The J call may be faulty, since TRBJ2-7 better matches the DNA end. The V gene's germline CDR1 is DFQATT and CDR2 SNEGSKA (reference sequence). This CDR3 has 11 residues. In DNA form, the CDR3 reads TGCAGTGCCAGGGACAGGGACGAGCAGTACTTC. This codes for CSARDRDEQYF.

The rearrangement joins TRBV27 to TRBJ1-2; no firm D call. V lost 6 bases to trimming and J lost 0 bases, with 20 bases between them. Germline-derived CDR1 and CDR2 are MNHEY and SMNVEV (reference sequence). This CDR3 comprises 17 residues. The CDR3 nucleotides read TGTGCCAGCAGCCTTGCCCCTCCGGGAGCCACTAACTATGGCTACACCTTC. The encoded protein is CASSLAPPGATNYGYTF.

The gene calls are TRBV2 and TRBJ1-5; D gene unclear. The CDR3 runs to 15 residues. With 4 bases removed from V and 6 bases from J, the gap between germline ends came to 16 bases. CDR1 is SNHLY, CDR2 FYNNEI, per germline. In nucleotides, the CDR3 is TGTGCCAGCAGTGTTGGCTGGGCGGAAGGTCAGCCCCAGCATTTT. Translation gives CASSVGWAEGQPQHF.

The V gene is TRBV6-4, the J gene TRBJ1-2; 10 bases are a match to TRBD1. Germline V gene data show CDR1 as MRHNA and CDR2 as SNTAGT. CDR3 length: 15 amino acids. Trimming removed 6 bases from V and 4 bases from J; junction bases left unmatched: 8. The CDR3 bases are TGTGCCAGCAGACAAGGGGACAGGGGCGGCTATGGCTACACCTTC. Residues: CASRQGDRGGYGYTF.

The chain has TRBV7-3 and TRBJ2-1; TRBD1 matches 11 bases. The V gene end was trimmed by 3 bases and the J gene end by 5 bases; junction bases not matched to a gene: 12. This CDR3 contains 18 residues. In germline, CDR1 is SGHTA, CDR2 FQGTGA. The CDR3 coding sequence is TGTGCCAGCAGCTTGCGCCGGGCCGGGACAGGGGGAGACAATGAGCAGTTCTTC. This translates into CASSLRRAGTGGDNEQFF.